This TCR beta chain is drawn from a study of cytotoxic CD8 clonotypes in ibrutinib-treated CLL. On the study more broadly: Among the samples, the mean was around 260,000 productive templates and about 90,000 productive rearrangements. Study conclusions and caveats: Public clonotypes (which were uncommon) either contracted or remained stable on treatment. Baseline-level clonality went beyond age-matched healthy donors and moved in step with circulating CD8+ T-cell counts.

The CDR3 runs 14 residues. The V end was cut by 4 bases, the J end by 5 bases, with 15 bases between. Germline V gene sequence: CDR1 SNHLY, CDR2 FYNNEI. A remark on this clone: No antigen is known for it.

Target depth was 1 in 200,000 to 1 in 1 million T cells, about 10x per clonotype. Profiled with immunoSEQ multiplex PCR; TCRdb holds only in-frame clones, not every one. Counted here are around 160,000 clones, 70% to 90% occurring once; the ten biggest clones make up roughly 3%. The material was PBMCs, obtained at disease progression, from a patient treated with ibrutinib. This TCR derives from a human donor with chronic lymphocytic leukemia. The V call is TRBV2, the J call TRBJ2-7, with D perhaps matching TRBD1 (7 bases). The DNA for the CDR3 is TGTGCCAGCAGTGTCCAGGGGGGTGGGGACGAGCAGTACTTC. It is translated as CASSVQGGGDEQYF.